This T cell receptor beta chain was identified in a study of T cell responses to AZD1222 COVID-19 vaccine. Study-wide context: Recipients boosted at about 4 weeks or about 12 weeks are pooled. Study conclusions and caveats: The reported proportion of spike-specific TCRs targeting unmutated variant regions was nearly half. Sampling captured repertoires only after the peak T cell response. In a largely white British group with more females than males, clonal diversity was possibly underestimated.

About this clone: Antigen: not known.

Assay: immunoSEQ multiplex PCR; the TCRdb copy retains only in-frame clones and omits some. The data contain more than 45,000 clones, approximately 88% of them singletons. The germline gives CDR1 MGHRA, CDR2 YSYEKL. The CDR3 sequence is 17 residues long. Trimming at V came to 1 base and at J to 6 bases, leaving 11 bases not matched to a gene. The chain links TRBV4-1 to TRBJ2-3; 9 bases align to TRBD2. The sample here was peripheral blood, taken on day 0 of AZD1222 vaccination. This clonotype was sampled from an adult in good health. DNA for the CDR3: TGCGCCAGCAGCCAAGCTTATCCGGGACTAGCTTTTGATACGCAGTATTTT. It is translated as CASSQAYPGLAFDTQYF.